What follows are 17 T cell receptor beta chains derived from one specimen sequenced in a study of STAT3 mutations in large granular lymphocyte leukemia. Sequenced by immunoSEQ multiplex PCR; TCRdb stores in-frame clones only, minus some. Of tens of thousands of clones listed, 81% are singletons. These receptors' antigens are unknown. Overall study results and limits: Every T-LGLL patient had at least one immunodominant TCRbeta clonotype.

The sample comprised PBMCs. Source of these receptors: a human donor with T large granular lymphocyte leukemia. Some clones in this sample may be carry-over from other donors' samples.

The genes are TRBV30 and TRBJ1-1; tentative D call: TRBD1 (5 bases). The germline V gene encodes CDR1 GTSNPN and CDR2 SVGIG (reference sequence). The CDR3 has 10 amino acids. The V and J ends lost 8 bases and 6 bases respectively, with 10 bases between them. The CDR3 coding sequence is TGTGCCCAAGGGGTCCCTGAAGCTTTCTTT. Translating gives CAQGVPEAFF.

The genes are TRBV5-1 and TRBJ1-1; TRBD1 matches 12 bases. CDR3 size: 15 residues. The V gene end was trimmed by 4 bases and the J gene end by 3 bases; junction bases not matched to a gene: 4. Germline V gene data show CDR1 as SGHRS and CDR2 as YFSETQ. CDR3 sequence reads: CASSGDRGRYTEAFF. The CDR3, as DNA: TGCGCCAGCAGCGGGGACAGGGGGCGTTACACTGAAGCTTTCTTT.

J is TRBJ1-2 and V is TRBV7-9; D remains ambiguous. Trimming shortened V by 4 bases and J by 4 bases, and 4 bases separated the two germline ends. The CDR3 contains 11 residues. CDR1 and CDR2 from the germline V gene are SEHNR and FQNEAQ (reference sequence). CDR3 protein: CASSSPYGYTF. DNA for the CDR3: TGTGCCAGCAGCTCACCCTATGGCTACACCTTC.

This clone was seen once. The CDR3 DNA is TGCGCCAGCAGCTTGGGAGGGGCCGACTCTGGGGCCAACGTCCTGACTTTC. Protein product: CASSLGGADSGANVLTF. This rearrangement joins TRBV5-1 to TRBJ2-6; either TRBD1 or TRBD2 may fit D (5 bases each). CDR3 length: 17 residues. Looked up from germline, CDR1 is SGHRS and CDR2 is YFSETQ. V was cut by 0 bases and J by 0 bases, with 10 bases left in between.

This clone has only a few counts. The CDR3 sequence: CASSFREGYTF. The CDR3 DNA sequence: TGTGCCAGCAGTTTCAGGGAAGGCTACACCTTC. The V and J genes are TRBV28 and TRBJ1-2, with a possible D match to TRBD1 (5 bases). Trimming stripped 3 bases from V and 8 bases from J, with 7 bases between. The CDR3 runs 11 residues. The germline CDR1 and CDR2 sequences are MDHEN and SYDVKM.

CDR3 DNA sequence: TGCGCCAGCAGCCCGGATGCGGCAAACTATGGCTACACCTTC. It specifies CASSPDAANYGYTF. This chain uses TRBV5-1 with TRBJ1-2; no clear D. The CDR3 is made up of 14 amino acids. CDR1 SGHRS and CDR2 YFSETQ come from the germline V gene. V was pared by 4 bases and J by 2 bases, with 12 bases between.

In its sample, this clone was seen a few times. V gene TRBV7-6 combines with J gene TRBJ1-1; 10 bases are shared with TRBD1. The CDR3 runs 14 residues. Trimming cost V 5 bases and J 3 bases; bases outside gene matches: 3. The germline gives CDR1 SGHVS, CDR2 FNYEAQ. The CDR3 is CASSPTGGDTEAFF. In DNA form, the CDR3 reads TGTGCCAGCAGCCCGACAGGGGGCGACACTGAAGCTTTCTTT.

This chain connects TRBV2 to TRBJ1-2, with D possibly being TRBD1 (6 bases). Between the trimmed V and J ends, which lost 5 bases and 5 bases, there was a span of 15 bases. The CDR3 is 14 amino acids. Germline loops: CDR1 SNHLY, CDR2 FYNNEI. The CDR3 region is CASSRGEQVYGYTF. The CDR3 DNA sequence: TGTGCCAGCAGTAGGGGGGAACAGGTTTATGGCTACACCTTC.

The gene calls are TRBV5-1 and TRBJ1-1, with D maybe TRBD1 (5 bases). V was trimmed by 4 bases and J by 0 bases, leaving 13 bases between them. This CDR3 is built from 15 residues. Per germline, CDR1 SGHRS and CDR2 YFSETQ. CDR3 DNA sequence: TGCGCCAGCAGCCACCTCACAGGCTTGAACACTGAAGCTTTCTTT. Amino acids: CASSHLTGLNTEAFF. The full variable domain, in which reference TRBV5-1 and TRBJ1-1 provide the parts outside the CDR3, is KAGVTQTPRYLIKTRGQQVTLSCSPISGHRSVSWYQQTPGQGLQFLFEYFSETQRNKGNFPGRFSGRQFSNSRSEMNVSTLELGDSALYLCASSHLTGLNTEAFFGQGTRLTVV.

V and J are TRBV6-5 and TRBJ1-3; D remains unclear. V lost 4 bases, J lost 3 bases, and 4 bases lay in between. The CDR3 spans 12 residues. Looked up from germline, CDR1 is MNHEY and CDR2 is SVGAGI. In DNA, the CDR3 is TGTGCCAGCAGTTCTGTTGGAAACACCATATATTTT. It yields the protein CASSSVGNTIYF.

This sequence joins TRBV5-4 and TRBJ1-6, with 10 bases lining up with TRBD1. The ends lost 4 bases at V and 9 bases at J; junction bases unmatched: 10. Germline V CDR1 and CDR2: SGHNT, YYREEE (reference sequence). This CDR3 is built from 16 residues. The CDR3 is CASSTPGQGGVSPLHF. CDR3 sequence (DNA): TGTGCCAGCAGCACCCCAGGACAGGGGGGAGTTTCACCCCTCCACTTT.

This clone was seen once. The rearrangement joins TRBV4-3 to TRBJ2-5; 8 positions match TRBD2. The junction had 11 bases not matched to a gene; V was cut back by 0 bases and J by 5 bases. The CDR3 covers 17 residues. Germline V gene lookup returns CDR1 LGHNA and CDR2 YSLEER. CDR3 sequence reads: CASSQETGPRGEETQYF. In DNA, the CDR3 is TGCGCCAGCAGCCAAGAAACGGGTCCGCGGGGGGAGGAGACCCAGTACTTC.

The gene calls are TRBV6-5 and TRBJ1-1; D perhaps matches TRBD1 (6 bases). The V and J ends lost 0 bases and 0 bases respectively, with 8 bases between them. The CDR3 contains 15 residues. Germline V gene lookup returns CDR1 MNHEY and CDR2 SVGAGI. The DNA for the CDR3 is TGTGCCAGCAGTTACTCCGGGACAATGAACACTGAAGCTTTCTTT. This sequence encodes CASSYSGTMNTEAFF.

This rearrangement joins TRBV5-4 to TRBJ1-1; maybe TRBD1 (5 bases). CDR3 size: 14 residues. Germline V gene lookup returns CDR1 SGHNT and CDR2 YYREEE (reference sequence). Trimming took 0 bases from V and 5 from J, leaving 11 bases between them. CDR3 DNA sequence: TGTGCCAGCAGCTTGGGCGGCAGGGAGACTGAAGCTTTCTTT. Translated: CASSLGGRETEAFF.

A single count supports this clone. The V and J genes are TRBV7-8 and TRBJ2-4; 7 bases line up with TRBD2. Germline V CDR1 and CDR2: SGHVS, FQNEAQ. V gave up 4 bases and J gave up 8 bases; unmatched junction bases: 5. This CDR3 has 13 amino acids. The CDR3 is CASSSARGDIQYF. In nucleotides, the CDR3 is TGTGCCAGCAGCTCCGCTCGGGGGGACATTCAGTACTTC.

The chain combines TRBV5-1 with TRBJ1-5; 11 nucleotides match TRBD1. The CDR3 length is 15 residues. Germline loops: CDR1 SGHRS, CDR2 YFSETQ. V shed 4 bases, J shed 7 bases, and the junction held 7 bases outside the gene matches. CDR3 region: CASSRGTGGRQPQHF. DNA for the CDR3: TGCGCCAGCAGCCGTGGGACAGGGGGACGGCAGCCCCAGCATTTT.

This clone was seen a single time. This chain links TRBV5-4 with TRBJ2-2; 10 nucleotides match TRBD1. Germline V gene sequence: CDR1 SGHNT, CDR2 YYREEE (reference sequence). The CDR3 runs 14 residues. The junction had 5 bases not matched to a gene; V was cut back by 7 bases and J by 5 bases. The CDR3 sequence is CASGQGVQTGELFF. CDR3 in DNA: TGTGCCAGCGGACAGGGGGTACAAACCGGGGAGCTGTTTTTT.